A single sample is the source of the 17 T cell receptor beta chains below, sequenced in a study of T cell responses to AZD1222 COVID-19 vaccine. Here immunoSEQ multiplex PCR was the method, and the copy in TCRdb shows in-frame clones only, minus some. The data show 25,000 to 35,000 clones, about 89% seen once. This material consisted of peripheral blood, taken on day 0 of AZD1222 vaccination. The source of these receptors is an adult in good health.

The V and J genes are TRBV15 and TRBJ1-2, with D unresolved. The V end lost 0 bases, the J end lost 0 bases, and 8 bases lay between the germline ends. CDR1 LNHNV and CDR2 YYDKDF come from the germline V gene (reference sequence). The CDR3 is 15 amino acids. CDR3 nucleotides: TGTGCCACCAGCAGAGAGACCCAAGCTAACTATGGCTACACCTTC. Amino acids: CATSRETQANYGYTF.

This rearrangement joins TRBV25-1 to TRBJ1-2, with 8 bases lining up with TRBD1. CDR3 length: 14 residues. V lost 5 bases, J lost 4 bases, and 6 bases stayed unmatched. Germline CDR1 reads MGHDK; CDR2 reads SYGVNS. The CDR3 bases are TGTGCCAGCAGTCGGACAGGGCCGGGCTATGGCTACACCTTC. Its translation is CASSRTGPGYGYTF.

This clone has only one observation. The V gene is TRBV7-8, the J gene TRBJ1-1; D might be TRBD1 (5 bases). The CDR3 contains 12 residues. Germline lookup yields CDR1 SGHVS and CDR2 FQNEAQ. The V gene lost 6 bases and the J gene lost 8 bases, with 13 bases spanning the gap. The CDR3 sequence: CASRPWGSEAFF. In DNA, the CDR3 is TGTGCCAGCAGGCCCTGGGGCAGCGAAGCTTTCTTT.

A single count supports this clone. The CDR3 reads CASSEGQGISAFF. The CDR3 DNA reads as TGTGCCAGCAGTGAGGGACAGGGGATTAGTGCTTTCTTT. The chain employs TRBV6-1 and TRBJ1-1; 10 positions agree with TRBD1. The CDR3 loop spans 13 amino acids. The germline gives CDR1 MNHNS, CDR2 SASEGT. Germline trimming cut 3 bases from V and 11 bases from J; bases unmatched to any gene: 6.

The CDR3 DNA sequence: TGTGCCAGCAAGCGGGGCTACCAAGAGACCCAGTACTTC. Its protein product is CASKRGYQETQYF. V gene TRBV7-2 combines with J gene TRBJ2-5; 7 nucleotides align to TRBD2. Germline trimming cut 7 bases from V and 0 bases from J; bases unmatched to any gene: 2. The CDR3 is 13 residues long. Germline V gene lookup returns CDR1 SGHTA and CDR2 FQGNSA.

In this sample, this clone turned up once. The V gene is TRBV21-1, the J gene TRBJ2-4; TRBD2 reflects the table's D call only, with no check against the DNA. TRBV21-1 is annotated as a pseudogene. This CDR3 is built from 20 residues. Here the CDR3 reads CASSKTIGPILGLAKNIQYF. For the CDR3, the DNA is TGTGCCAGCAGCAAAACGATTGGACCGATCCTAGGACTAGCCAAAAACATTCAGTACTTC.

This chain links TRBV14 with TRBJ2-7; D is unresolved. Trimming pared 0 bases from V and 1 base from J, leaving 10 bases between. Germline V CDR1 and CDR2: SGHDN, FVKESK. This CDR3 contains 15 residues. The CDR3 spells CASSQESRRSYEQYF. The CDR3, as DNA: TGTGCCAGCAGCCAAGAGTCCAGACGATCCTACGAGCAGTACTTC.

CDR3 DNA: TGCGCCAGCAGCCAGGGTGGCACGCAGTATTTT. Its protein is CASSQGGTQYF. The chain combines TRBV10-1 with TRBJ2-3; TRBD1 is a possible D gene (5 bases). Trimming shortened V by 6 bases and J by 9 bases, and 10 bases separated the two germline ends. Germline assignment: CDR1 WNHNN and CDR2 SYGVQD (reference sequence). The CDR3 runs 11 residues.

CDR3 sequence reads: CASSLLGGGTEAFF. Written as DNA, the CDR3 is TGTGCCAGCAGTCTCCTAGGTGGCGGCACTGAAGCTTTCTTT. The rearrangement links TRBV27 to TRBJ1-1, with D hard to call. This CDR3 is 14 amino acids long. CDR1 MNHEY and CDR2 SMNVEV come from the germline V gene (reference sequence). Trimming removed 5 bases from V and 4 bases from J, with 14 bases in between.

This chain uses TRBV27 with TRBJ1-6; D is unresolved. Germline CDR1 MNHEY, CDR2 SMNVEV (reference sequence). The germline V and J ends were trimmed by 3 bases and 9 bases, with 18 bases remaining between them. The CDR3 consists of 16 residues. In nucleotides, the CDR3 is TGTGCCAGCAGTTTGGTGTCGGGGATAGGTTCTTCACCCCTCCACTTT. Its translation is CASSLVSGIGSSPLHF.

The CDR3 DNA is TGCGCCAGCAGCCAAGATCCAGCATCTTCGCGATACAATGAGCAGTTCTTC. Translating gives CASSQDPASSRYNEQFF. This rearrangement joins TRBV4-3 to TRBJ2-1, with D hard to call. The CDR3 is made up of 17 amino acids. V shed 0 bases and J shed 4 bases, with 16 bases lying between them. CDR1 LGHNA and CDR2 YSLEER come from the germline V gene.

CDR3 amino acids: CASSTGTSSIRELFF. CDR3 sequence (DNA): TGTGCCAGTAGTACCGGGACTAGCAGCATCCGGGAGCTGTTTTTT. V usage is TRBV19 and J usage is TRBJ2-2; TRBD2 matches 9 bases. Germline CDR1 is LNHDA and CDR2 is SQIVND (reference sequence). This CDR3 comprises 15 residues. With V trimmed by 4 bases and J by 9 bases, 9 bases remained unmatched. Full variable domain (remainder filled in from reference TRBV19 and TRBJ2-2): DGGITQSPKYLFRKEGQNVTLSCEQNLNHDAMYWYRQDPGQGLRLIYYSQIVNDFQKGDIAEGYSVSREKKESFPLTVTSAQKNPTAFYLCASSTGTSSIRELFFGEGSRLTVL.

This chain links TRBV7-9 with TRBJ2-7; no clear D. Deletions cut 5 bases from V and 5 bases from J, with 22 bases between. Looked up from germline, CDR1 is SEHNR and CDR2 is FQNEAQ (reference sequence). The length of the CDR3 is 16 residues. CDR3 DNA sequence: TGTGCCAGCAGCGCCCTCGGTGCCCTCGAGGTAAACGAGCAGTACTTC. It yields the protein CASSALGALEVNEQYF.

This rearrangement joins TRBV11-2 to TRBJ2-1; 8 bases line up with TRBD2. Germline lookup yields CDR1 SGHAT and CDR2 FQNNGV. With 0 bases clipped from V and 5 bases from J, the junction kept 6 bases outside the gene matches. The CDR3 is made up of 16 amino acids. The CDR3 region has the DNA TGTGCCAGCAGCTTAGAGGCCGGGACTAGTAACAATGAGCAGTTCTTC. Translating it yields CASSLEAGTSNNEQFF. The full variable domain, rest sourced from reference TRBV11-2 and TRBJ2-1, is EAGVAQSPRYKIIEKRQSVAFWCNPISGHATLYWYQQILGQGPKLLIQFQNNGVVDDSQLPKDRFSAERLKGVDSTLKIQPAKLEDSAVYLCASSLEAGTSNNEQFFGPGTRLTVL.

This chain connects TRBV5-6 to TRBJ1-2, with a possible D match to TRBD1 (5 bases). The CDR3 is 18 amino acids. Per the germline V gene, CDR1 is SGHDT and CDR2 is YYEEEE. The V end was cut by 1 base, the J end by 8 bases, with 27 bases between. The CDR3 nucleotides read TGTGCCAGCAGCTTGTTTCTTGGGTCGGGGCGGGGAAAGGGCGGCTACACCTTC. It translates to CASSLFLGSGRGKGGYTF.

The chain recombines TRBV14 with TRBJ1-1; D gene ambiguous. The CDR3 runs to 11 residues. The ends were cut back, 1 base at V and 8 bases at J, with 5 bases in the middle. The V gene's germline CDR1 is SGHDN and CDR2 FVKESK. CDR3 sequence: CASSQGFEAFF. Here the CDR3 DNA reads TGTGCCAGCAGCCAAGGGTTCGAAGCTTTCTTT.

The V call is TRBV27, the J call TRBJ1-2; 8 bases are a match to TRBD1. CDR1 is MNHEY and CDR2 is SMNVEV in the germline V gene (reference sequence). CDR3 length equals 15 residues. V gave up 3 bases and J gave up 4 bases; unmatched junction bases: 7. The CDR3 region is CASSFRTGRAYGYTF. The CDR3 DNA follows: TGTGCCAGCAGTTTCAGGACAGGGAGGGCCTATGGCTACACCTTC.